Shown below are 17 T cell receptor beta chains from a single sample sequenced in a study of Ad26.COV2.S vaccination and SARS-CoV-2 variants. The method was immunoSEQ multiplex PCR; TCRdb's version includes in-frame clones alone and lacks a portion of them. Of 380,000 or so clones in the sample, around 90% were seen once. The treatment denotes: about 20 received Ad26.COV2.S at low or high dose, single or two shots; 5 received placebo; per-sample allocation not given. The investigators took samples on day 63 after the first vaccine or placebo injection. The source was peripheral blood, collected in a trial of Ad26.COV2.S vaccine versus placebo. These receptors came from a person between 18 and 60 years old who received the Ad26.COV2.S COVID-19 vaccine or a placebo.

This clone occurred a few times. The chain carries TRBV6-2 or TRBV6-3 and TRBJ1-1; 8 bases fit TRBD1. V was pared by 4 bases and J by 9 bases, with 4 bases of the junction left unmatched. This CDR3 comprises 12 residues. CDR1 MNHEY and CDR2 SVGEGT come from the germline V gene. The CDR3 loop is CASSFGQGQAFF. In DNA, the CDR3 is TGTGCCAGCAGTTTCGGACAGGGACAAGCTTTCTTT.

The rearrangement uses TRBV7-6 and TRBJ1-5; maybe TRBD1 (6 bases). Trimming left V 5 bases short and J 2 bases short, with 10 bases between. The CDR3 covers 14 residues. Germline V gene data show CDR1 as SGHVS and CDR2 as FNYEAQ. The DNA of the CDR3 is TGTGCCAGCAGCCACAGGGTTGGCAATCAGCCCCAGCATTTT. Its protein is CASSHRVGNQPQHF.

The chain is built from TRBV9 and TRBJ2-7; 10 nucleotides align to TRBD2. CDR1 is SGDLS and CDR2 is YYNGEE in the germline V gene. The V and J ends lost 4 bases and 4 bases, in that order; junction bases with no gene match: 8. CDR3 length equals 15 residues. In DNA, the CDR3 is TGTGCCAGCAGCCCCAGATTACTAGCGGGGTACGAGCAGTACTTC. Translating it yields CASSPRLLAGYEQYF.

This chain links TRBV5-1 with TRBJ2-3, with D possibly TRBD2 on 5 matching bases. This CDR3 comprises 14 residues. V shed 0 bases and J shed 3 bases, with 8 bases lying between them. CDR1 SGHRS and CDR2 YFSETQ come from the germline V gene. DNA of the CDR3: TGCGCCAGCAGCTTGGCGGGGTTAACAGATACGCAGTATTTT. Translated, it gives CASSLAGLTDTQYF.

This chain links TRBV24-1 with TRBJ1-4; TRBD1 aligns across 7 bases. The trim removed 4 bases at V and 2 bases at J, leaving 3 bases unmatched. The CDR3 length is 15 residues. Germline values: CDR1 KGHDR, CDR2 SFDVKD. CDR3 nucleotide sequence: TGTGCCACCAGTGACCCAGGGGGTACTAATGAAAAACTGTTTTTT. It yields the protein CATSDPGGTNEKLFF.

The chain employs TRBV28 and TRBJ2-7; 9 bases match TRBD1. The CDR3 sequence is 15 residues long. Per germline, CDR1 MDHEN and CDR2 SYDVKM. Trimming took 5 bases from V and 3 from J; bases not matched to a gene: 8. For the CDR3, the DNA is TGTGCCAGCAGTCTTTTACCGGACAGGGGCTACGAGCAGTACTTC. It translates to CASSLLPDRGYEQYF.

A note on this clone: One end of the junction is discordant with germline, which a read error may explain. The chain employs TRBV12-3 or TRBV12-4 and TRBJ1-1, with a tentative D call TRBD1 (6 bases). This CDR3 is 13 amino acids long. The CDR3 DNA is TGTGCCAGCAGCCCCGGGACAAACCAACTAGGGGACTTT. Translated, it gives CASSPGTNQLGDF.

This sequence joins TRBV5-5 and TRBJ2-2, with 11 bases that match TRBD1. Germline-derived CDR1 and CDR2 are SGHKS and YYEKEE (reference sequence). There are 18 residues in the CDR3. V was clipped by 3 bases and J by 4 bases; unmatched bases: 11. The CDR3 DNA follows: TGTGCCAGCAGCTCCTCGAGTCAAGGGACAGGGGGCACCGGGGAGCTGTTTTTT. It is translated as CASSSSSQGTGGTGELFF.

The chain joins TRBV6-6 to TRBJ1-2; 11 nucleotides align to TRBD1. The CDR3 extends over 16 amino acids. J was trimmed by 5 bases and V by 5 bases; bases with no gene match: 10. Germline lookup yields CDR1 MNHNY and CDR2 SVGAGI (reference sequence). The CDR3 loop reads CASSRERDRGFYGYTF. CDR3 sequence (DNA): TGTGCCAGCAGTCGAGAACGGGACAGGGGGTTTTATGGCTACACCTTC.

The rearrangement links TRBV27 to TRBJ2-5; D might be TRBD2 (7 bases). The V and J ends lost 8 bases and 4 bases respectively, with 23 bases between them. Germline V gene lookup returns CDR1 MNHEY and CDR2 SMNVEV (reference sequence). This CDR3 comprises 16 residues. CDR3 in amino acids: CASRSMGGGLRETQYF. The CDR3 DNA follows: TGTGCCAGCCGCTCCATGGGAGGGGGTTTACGAGAGACCCAGTACTTC.

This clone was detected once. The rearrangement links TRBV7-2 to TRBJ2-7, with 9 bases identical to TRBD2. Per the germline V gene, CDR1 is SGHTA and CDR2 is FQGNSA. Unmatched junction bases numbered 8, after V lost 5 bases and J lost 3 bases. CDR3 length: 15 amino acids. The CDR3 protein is CASSAGSGSHYEQYF. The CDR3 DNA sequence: TGTGCCAGCAGCGCCGGTAGCGGGAGTCACTACGAGCAGTACTTC.

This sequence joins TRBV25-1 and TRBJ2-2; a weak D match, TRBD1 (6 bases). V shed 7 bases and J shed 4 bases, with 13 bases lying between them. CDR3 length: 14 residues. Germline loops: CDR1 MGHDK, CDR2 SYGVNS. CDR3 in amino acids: CASMDSSTTGELFF. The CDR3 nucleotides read TGTGCCAGCATGGACAGTTCAACCACCGGGGAGCTGTTTTTT.

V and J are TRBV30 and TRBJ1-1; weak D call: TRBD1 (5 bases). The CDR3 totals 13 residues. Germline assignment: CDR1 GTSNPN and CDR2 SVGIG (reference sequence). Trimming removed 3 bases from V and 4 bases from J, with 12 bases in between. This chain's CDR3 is CAWRVWGSTEAFF. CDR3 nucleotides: TGTGCCTGGAGGGTGTGGGGGAGCACTGAAGCTTTCTTT.

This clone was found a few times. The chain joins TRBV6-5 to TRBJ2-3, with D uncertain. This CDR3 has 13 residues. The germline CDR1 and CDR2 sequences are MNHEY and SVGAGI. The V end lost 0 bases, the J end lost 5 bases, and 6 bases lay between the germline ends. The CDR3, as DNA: TGTGCCAGCAGTTACTCGGAGAAAGATACGCAGTATTTT. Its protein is CASSYSEKDTQYF.

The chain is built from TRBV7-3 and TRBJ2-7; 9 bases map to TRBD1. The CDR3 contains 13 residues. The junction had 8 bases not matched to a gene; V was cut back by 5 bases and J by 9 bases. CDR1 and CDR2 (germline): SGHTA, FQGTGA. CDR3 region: CASSPDRGGGQYF. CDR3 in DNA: TGTGCCAGCAGCCCAGACAGGGGGGGAGGGCAGTACTTC.

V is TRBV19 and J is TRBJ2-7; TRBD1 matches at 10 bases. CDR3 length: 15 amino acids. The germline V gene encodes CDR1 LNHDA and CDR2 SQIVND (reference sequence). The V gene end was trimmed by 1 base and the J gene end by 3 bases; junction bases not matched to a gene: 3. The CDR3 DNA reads TGTGCCAGTAGTATAGGACAGGGGGCCTACTACGAGCAGTACTTC. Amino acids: CASSIGQGAYYEQYF. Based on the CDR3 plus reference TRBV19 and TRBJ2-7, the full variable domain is DGGITQSPKYLFRKEGQNVTLSCEQNLNHDAMYWYRQDPGQGLRLIYYSQIVNDFQKGDIAEGYSVSREKKESFPLTVTSAQKNPTAFYLCASSIGQGAYYEQYFGPGTRLTVT.

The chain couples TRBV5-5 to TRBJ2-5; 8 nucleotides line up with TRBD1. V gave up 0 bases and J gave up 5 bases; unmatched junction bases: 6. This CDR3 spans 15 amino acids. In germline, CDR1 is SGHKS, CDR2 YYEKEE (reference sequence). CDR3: CASSLEGQVAETQYF. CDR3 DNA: TGTGCCAGCAGCTTGGAGGGACAGGTGGCGGAGACCCAGTACTTC.